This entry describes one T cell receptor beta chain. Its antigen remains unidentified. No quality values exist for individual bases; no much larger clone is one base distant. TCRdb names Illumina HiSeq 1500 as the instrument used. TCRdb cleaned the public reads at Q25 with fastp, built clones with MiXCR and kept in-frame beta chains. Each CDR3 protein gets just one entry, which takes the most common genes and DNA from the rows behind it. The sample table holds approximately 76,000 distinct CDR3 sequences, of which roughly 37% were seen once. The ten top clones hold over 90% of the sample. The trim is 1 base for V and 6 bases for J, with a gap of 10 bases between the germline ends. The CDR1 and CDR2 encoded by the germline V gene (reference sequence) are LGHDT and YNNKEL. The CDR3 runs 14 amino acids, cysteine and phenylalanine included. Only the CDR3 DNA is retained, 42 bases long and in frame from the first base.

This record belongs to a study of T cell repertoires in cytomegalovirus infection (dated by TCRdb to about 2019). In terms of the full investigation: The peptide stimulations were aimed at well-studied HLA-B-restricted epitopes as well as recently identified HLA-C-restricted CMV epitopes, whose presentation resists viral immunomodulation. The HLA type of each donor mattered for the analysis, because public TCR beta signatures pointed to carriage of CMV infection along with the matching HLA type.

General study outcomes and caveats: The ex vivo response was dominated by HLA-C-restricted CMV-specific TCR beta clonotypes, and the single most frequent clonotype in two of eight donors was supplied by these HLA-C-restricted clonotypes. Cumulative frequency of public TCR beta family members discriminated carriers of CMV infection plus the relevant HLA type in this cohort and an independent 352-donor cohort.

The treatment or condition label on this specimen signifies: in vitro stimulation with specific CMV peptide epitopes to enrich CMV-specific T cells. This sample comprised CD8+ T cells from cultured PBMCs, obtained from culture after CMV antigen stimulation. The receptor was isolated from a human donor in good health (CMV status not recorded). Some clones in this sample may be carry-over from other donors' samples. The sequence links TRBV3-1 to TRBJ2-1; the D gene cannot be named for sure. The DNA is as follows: TGTGCCAGCAGCCAAGCCGCTCAGCCCAATGAGCAGTTCTTC. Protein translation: CASSQAAQPNEQFF.